The 4 T cell receptor beta chains in this list originate from one sample, sequenced in a study of T cells in Graves' hyperthyroidism and ophthalmopathy. RNA transcripts provided the source from which TCR beta CDR3 regions were amplified. First-round RT-PCR of the TCR CDR3 relied on the HTBI primer set. MiXCR was run by TCRdb on the multiplex PCR reads, yielding one entry per CDR3 protein. Among about 720,000 distinct CDR3 sequences listed, roughly 20% were seen once. Sequencing input: blood. Every receptor here comes from a woman aged 50 to 65 with Graves' hyperthyroidism that later progressed to Graves' ophthalmopathy.

This clonotype came up once. A much larger clone sits a single nucleotide away, making a read error possible. V and J are TRBV11-2 and TRBJ1-3; no firm D call. Germline V lookup: CDR1 SGHAT, CDR2 FQNNGV. The CDR3 sequence is 13 residues long. For the CDR3, the DNA is TGTGCCAGCAGCTTTTTTGGCGGAAACACCATGTATTTT. It yields the protein CASSFFGGNTMYF.

This clonotype was picked up many times. The V and J genes are TRBV5-1 and TRBJ2-5; D remains unclear. Trimming removed 4 bases from V and 3 bases from J, with 19 bases in between. CDR1 and CDR2 from the germline V gene are SGHRS and YFSETQ. The length of the CDR3 is 16 residues. The CDR3 DNA sequence: TGCGCCAGCAGCGGCAAATCCGGACCCGCGGAAGAGACCCAGTACTTC. Translated, it gives CASSGKSGPAEETQYF.

The gene calls are TRBV11-2 and TRBJ1-6; tentative D call: TRBD1 (5 bases). Germline CDR1 is SGHAT and CDR2 is FQNNGV. V was trimmed by 0 bases and J by 7 bases, leaving 13 bases between them. This CDR3 region has 16 residues. CDR3 DNA sequence: TGTGCCAGCAGCTTAGACCAGGGTAATGGCAATTCACCCCTCCACTTT. This sequence encodes CASSLDQGNGNSPLHF.

This clonotype has at least ten counts. This chain connects TRBV20-1 to TRBJ2-7; no firm D call. V dropped 7 bases and J dropped 2 bases, with 12 bases sitting between them. Germline V gene sequence: CDR1 DFQATT, CDR2 SNEGSKA (reference sequence). CDR3 length equals 12 residues. The CDR3 here is CSVLDRTYEQYF. CDR3 DNA sequence: TGCAGTGTTTTGGACCGAACCTACGAGCAGTACTTC.